This T cell receptor beta chain was captured by sequencing in a study of OX40 agonist ivuxolimab in advanced cancers. The wider study: Enrolled patients in dose escalation had cancers that were hepatocellular carcinoma, melanoma, renal cell or head and neck cancer.

Germline CDR1 reads MNHEY; CDR2 reads SMNVEV (reference sequence). The V segment lost 5 bases and the J segment 2 bases; nucleotides outside the gene matches: 5. This CDR3 is built from 14 residues. Profiled with immunoSEQ multiplex PCR; TCRdb holds only in-frame clones, not every one. The sample lists about 33,000 clones; roughly 80% were seen once. The chain links TRBV27 to TRBJ2-7, with 8 bases that match TRBD1. Specimen: CD4+ or CD8+ T cells sorted from blood, collected in a trial of the OX40 agonist ivuxolimab. This TCR was sampled from an adult with an advanced solid tumor such as melanoma, head and neck, liver or kidney cancer. CDR3 in amino acids: CASSPGQETYEQYF. The CDR3 DNA is TGTGCCAGCAGTCCGGGACAGGAGACCTACGAGCAGTACTTC.